Sequencing of this T cell receptor (beta chain) was carried out in a study of technical replicates of blood from a handful of donors. J gave up 0 bases and V 9 bases, and 17 bases lay outside the gene matches. This CDR3 has 19 residues. This clone showed up just once. Produced via immunoSEQ multiplex PCR; TCRdb's table is partial and in-frame only. The data show under 35,000 clones, more than 90% seen once. This receptor was obtained from a human donor in good health. Some clones in this sample may be carry-over from other donors' samples. Sequencing was performed on PBMCs. This chain uses TRBV23-1 with TRBJ2-1; 10 nucleotides line up with TRBD2. TRBV23-1 falls under the ORF class, with uncertain function. Written as DNA, the CDR3 is TGCGCCAGATGGACGGTACTAGCGGGGACTATCTTCTCCTACAATGAGCAGTTCTTC. This sequence encodes CARWTVLAGTIFSYNEQFF.